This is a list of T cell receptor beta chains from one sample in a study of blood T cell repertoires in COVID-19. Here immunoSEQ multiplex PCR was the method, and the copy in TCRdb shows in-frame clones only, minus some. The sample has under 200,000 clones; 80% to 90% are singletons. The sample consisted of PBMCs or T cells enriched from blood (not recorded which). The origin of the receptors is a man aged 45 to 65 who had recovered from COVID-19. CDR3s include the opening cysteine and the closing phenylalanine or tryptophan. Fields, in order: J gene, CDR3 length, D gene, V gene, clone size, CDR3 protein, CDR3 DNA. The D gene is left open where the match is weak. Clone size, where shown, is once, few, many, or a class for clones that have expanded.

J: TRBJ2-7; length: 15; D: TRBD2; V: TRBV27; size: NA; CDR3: CASSERSSGPREQYF; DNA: TGTGCCAGCAGTGAGAGGTCTAGCGGACCTCGTGAGCAGTACTTC
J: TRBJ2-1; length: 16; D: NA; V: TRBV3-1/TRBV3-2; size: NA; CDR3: CASSQGTISSYNEQFF; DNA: TGTGCCAGCAGCCAAGGGACAATCAGCTCCTACAATGAGCAGTTCTTC
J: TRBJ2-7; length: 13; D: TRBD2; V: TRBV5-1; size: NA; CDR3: CASRGTSGVEQYF; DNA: TGCGCCAGCAGGGGGACTAGCGGGGTCGAGCAGTACTTC
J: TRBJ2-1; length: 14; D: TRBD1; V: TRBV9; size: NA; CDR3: CASSVTGARNKQFF; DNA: TGTGCCAGCAGCGTAACAGGGGCCAGAAATAAGCAGTTCTTC
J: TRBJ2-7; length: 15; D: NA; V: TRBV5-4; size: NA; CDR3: CASSSQRGSGDEQYF; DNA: TGTGCCAGCAGCTCCCAACGGGGGTCGGGGGACGAGCAGTACTTC
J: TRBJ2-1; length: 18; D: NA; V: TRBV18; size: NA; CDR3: CASSPEFGWGRDYNEQFF; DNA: TGTGCCAGCTCGCCCGAATTCGGGTGGGGCCGAGACTACAATGAGCAGTTCTTC
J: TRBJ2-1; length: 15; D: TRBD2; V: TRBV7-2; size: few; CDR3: CASSLVSSGGNEQFF; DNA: TGTGCCAGCAGCTTAGTGAGTAGCGGGGGAAATGAGCAGTTCTTC
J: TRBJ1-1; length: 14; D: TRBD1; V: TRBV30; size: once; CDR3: CAWTPDRGSTEAFF; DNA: TGTGCCTGGACTCCGGACAGGGGGAGCACTGAAGCTTTCTTT
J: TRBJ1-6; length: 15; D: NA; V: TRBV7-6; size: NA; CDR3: CASSLGRSNNSPLHF; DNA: TGTGCCAGCAGCTTAGGACGGAGCAATAATTCACCCCTCCACTTT
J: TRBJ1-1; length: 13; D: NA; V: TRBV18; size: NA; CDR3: CASSPSGEGEAFF; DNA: TGTGCCAGCTCACCATCCGGGGAAGGTGAAGCTTTCTTT